A selection of T cell receptor beta chains follows, all from one sample in a study of T-cell memory formation after mild COVID-19. TCRdb reprocessed the 5' RACE reads with MiXCR, giving one entry per CDR3 protein. The sample yields about 450,000 distinct CDR3 sequences, under 25% seen once. The specimen was PBMCs or a T cell subset sorted from them (not recorded which). The receptors stem from an adult woman who had mild COVID-19 (a few samples of this study predate the infection). Cell type and time point are not known. CDR3s include the opening cysteine and the closing phenylalanine or tryptophan. D genes are given only for firm matches. Rows give clone size only sometimes, using once, few, many, or a class for an expanded clone.

size: once; J: TRBJ1-2; D: TRBD1; V: TRBV20-1; CDR3: CSAQPGTVMYGYGYTF; DNA: TGCAGTGCTCAACCCGGGACAGTGATGTATGGCTATGGCTACACCTTC
size: -; J: TRBJ2-7; D: -; V: TRBV7-6; CDR3: CASSLGALSSYEQYF; DNA: TGTGCCAGCAGCTTAGGGGCGTTAAGCTCCTACGAGCAGTACTTC
size: few; J: TRBJ2-2; D: TRBD1; V: TRBV5-1; CDR3: CASSLTGGVPGGELFF; DNA: TGCGCCAGCAGCTTGACAGGGGGAGTCCCTGGAGGGGAGCTGTTTTTT
size: few; J: TRBJ1-2; D: -; V: TRBV5-1; CDR3: CASSPLAGGGYTF; DNA: TGCGCCAGCAGCCCCCTAGCAGGCGGCGGCTACACCTTC
size: few; J: TRBJ2-1; D: TRBD1; V: TRBV12-3/TRBV12-4; CDR3: CASSSYGQGVSYNEQFF; DNA: TGTGCCAGCAGTTCTTACGGACAGGGCGTTTCCTACAATGAGCAGTTCTTC
size: many; J: TRBJ2-1; D: -; V: TRBV5-1; CDR3: CASSPDSYNEQFF; DNA: TGCGCCAGCAGCCCTGACAGCTACAATGAGCAGTTCTTC
size: -; J: TRBJ2-7; D: TRBD2; V: TRBV11-3; CDR3: CASSYWTSGSRGEQYF; DNA: TGTGCCAGCAGCTATTGGACTAGCGGGTCCCGCGGCGAGCAGTACTTC
size: -; J: TRBJ1-1; D: -; V: TRBV5-1; CDR3: CASSLPEDRPNTEAFF; DNA: TGCGCCAGCAGCCTACCTGAAGACAGGCCCAACACTGAAGCTTTCTTT
size: -; J: TRBJ2-5; D: TRBD2; V: TRBV29-1; CDR3: CSVGVASGTTWGGAQYF; DNA: TGCAGCGTTGGCGTGGCATCCGGGACCACCTGGGGAGGGGCCCAGTACTTC
size: -; J: TRBJ2-3; D: -; V: TRBV5-1; CDR3: CASSLGGLAATDTQYF; DNA: TGCGCCAGCAGCTTGGGAGGGCTGGCCGCCACAGATACGCAGTATTTT
size: -; J: TRBJ1-5; D: -; V: TRBV15; CDR3: CATSRDPGPQPQHF; DNA: TGTGCCACCAGCAGAGATCCAGGGCCTCAGCCCCAGCATTTT
size: few; J: TRBJ2-1; D: -; V: TRBV7-3; CDR3: CASSSRMGSNEQFF; DNA: TGTGCCAGCAGCTCCCGCATGGGCTCCAATGAGCAGTTCTTC
size: -; J: TRBJ1-5; D: -; V: TRBV20-1; CDR3: CSATPGRVSNQPQHF; DNA: TGCAGTGCTACTCCAGGACGGGTTAGCAATCAGCCCCAGCATTTT
size: -; J: TRBJ2-1; D: -; V: TRBV27; CDR3: CASSPVSGNSYNEQFF; DNA: TGTGCCAGCAGTCCAGTCAGCGGTAACTCCTACAATGAGCAGTTCTTC
size: -; J: TRBJ2-2; D: TRBD2; V: TRBV12-3/TRBV12-4; CDR3: CASSGGLAGNTGELFF; DNA: TGTGCCAGCAGCGGGGGACTAGCGGGGAACACCGGGGAGCTGTTTTTT
size: -; J: TRBJ2-1; D: TRBD2; V: TRBV30; CDR3: CAWSVRRGGEQFF; DNA: TGTGCCTGGAGTGTACGGCGGGGGGGTGAGCAGTTCTTC
size: -; J: TRBJ1-2; D: -; V: TRBV6-5; CDR3: CASSPDSPHNGYTF; DNA: TGTGCCAGCAGTCCGGACAGCCCCCATAATGGCTACACCTTC
size: few; J: TRBJ2-2; D: TRBD2; V: TRBV2; CDR3: CASSPTSSGTGELFF; DNA: TGTGCCAGCAGTCCGACTAGCAGTGGAACCGGGGAGCTGTTTTTT
size: -; J: TRBJ2-2; D: TRBD2; V: TRBV14; CDR3: CASSQGGGLRTGELFF; DNA: TGTGCCAGCAGCCAAGGCGGGGGGCTAAGGACCGGGGAGCTGTTTTTT
size: -; J: TRBJ2-1; D: TRBD2; V: TRBV6-5; CDR3: CASMSGGSYNEQFF; DNA: TGTGCCAGCATGTCGGGGGGATCCTACAATGAGCAGTTCTTC
size: -; J: TRBJ2-3; D: -; V: TRBV4-2; CDR3: CASSQDLRPSTDTQYF; DNA: TGTGCCAGCAGCCAAGATCTAAGGCCCTCCACAGATACGCAGTATTTT
size: few; J: TRBJ1-1; D: -; V: TRBV7-6; CDR3: CASSLAQGGPDTEAFF; DNA: TGTGCCAGCAGCTTAGCGCAAGGGGGTCCGGACACTGAAGCTTTCTTT
size: few; J: TRBJ2-1; D: -; V: TRBV7-9; CDR3: CASSLEANEQFF; DNA: TGTGCCAGCAGCTTAGAGGCAAATGAGCAGTTCTTC
size: -; J: TRBJ2-3; D: -; V: TRBV12-3/TRBV12-4; CDR3: CASSLRASTDTQYF; DNA: TGTGCCAGCAGTTTAAGGGCTAGCACAGATACGCAGTATTTT
size: few; J: TRBJ2-2; D: TRBD2; V: TRBV7-9; CDR3: CASSSRTSSSGELFF; DNA: TGTGCCAGCAGCTCTCGGACTAGCAGTAGCGGGGAGCTGTTTTTT
size: many; J: TRBJ2-1; D: TRBD2; V: TRBV14; CDR3: CASSRQRGTSGLYNEQFF; DNA: TGTGCCAGCAGCCGTCAACGAGGGACTAGCGGGCTTTACAATGAGCAGTTCTTC
size: -; J: TRBJ1-1; D: -; V: TRBV15; CDR3: CATSSPQGHTEAFF; DNA: TGTGCCACCAGCAGCCCCCAGGGGCATACTGAAGCTTTCTTT
size: few; J: TRBJ2-1; D: -; V: TRBV3-1; CDR3: CASSPGRGGEQFF; DNA: TGTGCCAGCAGCCCAGGGCGAGGAGGAGAGCAGTTCTTC
size: -; J: TRBJ1-1; D: -; V: TRBV7-6; CDR3: CASSPMGGYGTEAFF; DNA: TGTGCCAGCAGCCCGATGGGGGGATATGGGACTGAAGCTTTCTTT
size: few; J: TRBJ2-1; D: TRBD2; V: TRBV4-1; CDR3: CASSQDPRGAYNEQFF; DNA: TGCGCCAGCAGCCAAGATCCCCGGGGGGCCTACAATGAGCAGTTCTTC
size: -; J: TRBJ1-1; D: -; V: TRBV19; CDR3: CASSLGRHTEAFF; DNA: TGTGCCAGTAGTTTAGGGCGACACACTGAAGCTTTCTTT
size: -; J: TRBJ1-1; D: -; V: TRBV7-8; CDR3: CASSLEYTGRFNTEAFF; DNA: TGTGCCAGCAGCTTAGAGTACACAGGCAGATTTAACACTGAAGCTTTCTTT
size: -; J: TRBJ2-7; D: TRBD2; V: TRBV7-6; CDR3: CASSSYPPPSGEQYF; DNA: TGTGCCAGCAGCTCATACCCTCCCCCTAGCGGCGAGCAGTACTTC
size: -; J: TRBJ2-3; D: TRBD2; V: TRBV5-1; CDR3: CASSTFGASGEPDTQYF; DNA: TGCGCCAGCAGCACCTTCGGCGCTAGCGGGGAACCCGATACGCAGTATTTT
size: -; J: TRBJ2-3; D: -; V: TRBV25-1; CDR3: CASSESQLQELTQYF; DNA: TGTGCCAGCAGTGAATCCCAATTACAGGAGTTGACGCAGTATTTT
size: few; J: TRBJ2-4; D: TRBD2; V: TRBV4-2; CDR3: CASSQDWARGLAVRDIQYF; DNA: TGTGCCAGCAGCCAAGATTGGGCGCGGGGACTAGCGGTGAGGGACATTCAGTACTTC
size: -; J: TRBJ2-2; D: TRBD2; V: TRBV5-1; CDR3: CASSPLEAGVAGELFF; DNA: TGCGCCAGCAGCCCCCTTGAAGCGGGGGTGGCCGGGGAGCTGTTTTTT
size: -; J: TRBJ1-2; D: TRBD1; V: TRBV5-4; CDR3: CASSKDRVANYGYTF; DNA: TGTGCCAGCAGCAAGGACAGGGTAGCTAACTATGGCTACACCTTC
size: once; J: TRBJ1-5; D: -; V: TRBV19; CDR3: CASSMRQHESYSNQPQHF; DNA: TGTGCCAGTAGTATGAGGCAGCACGAGTCTTATAGCAATCAGCCCCAGCATTTT
size: few; J: TRBJ2-7; D: -; V: TRBV11-2; CDR3: CASSLGQPSVNEQYF; DNA: TGTGCCAGCAGCTTAGGACAGCCGAGCGTGAACGAGCAGTACTTC
size: few; J: TRBJ1-2; D: TRBD1; V: TRBV5-4; CDR3: CASSLALSPGGGYTF; DNA: TGTGCCAGCAGCTTGGCCTTGAGCCCAGGGGGTGGCTACACCTTC
size: few; J: TRBJ2-1; D: -; V: TRBV4-1; CDR3: CASSQPGRNPYNEQFF; DNA: TGCGCCAGCAGCCAACCGGGACGAAACCCCTACAATGAGCAGTTCTTC
size: -; J: TRBJ2-7; D: TRBD1; V: TRBV27; CDR3: CASSLWDRDYEQYF; DNA: TGTGCCAGCAGTTTGTGGGACAGAGACTACGAGCAGTACTTC
size: few; J: TRBJ2-2; D: -; V: TRBV7-8; CDR3: CASSLRGKNTGELFF; DNA: TGTGCCAGCAGCTTACGCGGGAAGAACACCGGGGAGCTGTTTTTT
size: -; J: TRBJ2-5; D: TRBD2; V: TRBV9; CDR3: CASSPLLAGGPETQYF; DNA: TGTGCCAGCAGCCCACTGCTAGCGGGAGGGCCGGAGACCCAGTACTTC
size: many; J: TRBJ2-1; D: -; V: TRBV7-9; CDR3: CASSPPGNEQFF; DNA: TGTGCCAGCAGCCCCCCTGGCAATGAGCAGTTCTTC
size: few; J: TRBJ2-4; D: TRBD2; V: TRBV5-6; CDR3: CASSRGGSLGPDIQYF; DNA: TGTGCCAGCAGCCGGGGGGGCTCCCTCGGACCTGACATTCAGTACTTC
size: many; J: TRBJ2-5; D: TRBD2; V: TRBV5-1; CDR3: CASSLTSVFQETQYF; DNA: TGCGCCAGCAGCTTGACTAGCGTCTTCCAAGAGACCCAGTACTTC
size: few; J: TRBJ1-2; D: -; V: TRBV29-1; CDR3: CSVEDGQRGMHTF; DNA: TGCAGCGTTGAAGATGGACAGCGGGGTATGCACACCTTC
size: many; J: TRBJ2-5; D: -; V: TRBV7-6; CDR3: CASSFETGRGGETQYF; DNA: TGTGCCAGCAGCTTCGAGACAGGAAGGGGTGGGGAGACCCAGTACTTC
size: few; J: TRBJ2-7; D: -; V: TRBV20-1; CDR3: CSQPAGNRNEQYF; DNA: TGCAGCCAACCGGCGGGAAATCGGAACGAGCAGTACTTC
size: few; J: TRBJ2-2; D: TRBD2; V: TRBV11-1; CDR3: CASSKSGAANTGELFF; DNA: TGTGCCAGCAGCAAAAGCGGGGCAGCGAACACCGGGGAGCTGTTTTTT
size: -; J: TRBJ2-3; D: TRBD2; V: TRBV5-1; CDR3: CASSFGSGGFTDTQYF; DNA: TGCGCCAGCAGCTTCGGTAGCGGGGGCTTCACAGATACGCAGTATTTT
size: few; J: TRBJ1-6; D: -; V: TRBV7-9; CDR3: CASSLLPPHLGDSPLHF; DNA: TGTGCCAGCAGCTTGCTTCCGCCCCACTTGGGGGATTCACCCCTCCACTTT
size: -; J: TRBJ2-5; D: TRBD1; V: TRBV18; CDR3: CASSARDSLTQETQYF; DNA: TGTGCCAGCTCAGCTCGGGACAGCCTTACCCAAGAGACCCAGTACTTC